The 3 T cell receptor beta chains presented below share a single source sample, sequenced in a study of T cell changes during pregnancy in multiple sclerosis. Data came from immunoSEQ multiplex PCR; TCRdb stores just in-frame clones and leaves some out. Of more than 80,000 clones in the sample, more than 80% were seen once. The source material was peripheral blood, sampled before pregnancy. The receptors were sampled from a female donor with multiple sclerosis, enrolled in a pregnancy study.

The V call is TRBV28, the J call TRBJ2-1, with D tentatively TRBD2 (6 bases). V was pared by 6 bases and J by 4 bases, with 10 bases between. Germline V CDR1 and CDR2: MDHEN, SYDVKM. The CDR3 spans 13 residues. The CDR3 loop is CASRGTGYNEQFF. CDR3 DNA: TGTGCCAGCAGAGGGACTGGGTACAATGAGCAGTTCTTC.

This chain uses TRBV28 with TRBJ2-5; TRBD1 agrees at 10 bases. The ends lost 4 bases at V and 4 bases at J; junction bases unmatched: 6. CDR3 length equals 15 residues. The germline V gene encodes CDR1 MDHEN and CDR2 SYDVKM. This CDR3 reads CASSSGTGEVETQYF. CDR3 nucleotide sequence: TGTGCCAGCAGTTCGGGGACAGGGGAGGTAGAGACCCAGTACTTC.

Here the CDR3 DNA reads TGTGCCAGCAGCCAAGGGAGCGGGGAGCTGTTTTTT. This sequence encodes CASSQGSGELFF. The chain is built from TRBV6-5 and TRBJ2-2; the D gene is possibly TRBD2 (5 bases). The CDR3 sequence is 12 residues long. V lost 6 bases and J 7 bases, leaving 9 bases between the germline ends. Germline CDR1 MNHEY, CDR2 SVGAGI.